This entry describes one T cell receptor (beta chain). No antigen is known for it. This CDR3 is also generated by other DNA sequences in the sample. Positive CCR7 selection of CD45RO-negative cells yielded the naive CD8 cells, and terminally differentiated effector memory CD45RA+ cells were excluded. Participating donors were healthy, HIV-negative adults free of recent acute infections or vaccinations. These data come from a study of shared clonotypes between healthy human individuals. CDR1 and CDR2 from the germline V gene are MNHEY and SVGAGI. Trimming left V 0 bases short and J 0 bases short, with 12 bases between. This CDR3 spans 16 amino acids. Findings and caveats of the study: Generation of non-shared clonotypes was less probable than generation of clonotypes shared by all four donors. The sharing of approximately 4.6% of naive CD4 clonotypes was seen across a handful of donors.

The assay was carried out at the deep level. Here immunoSEQ multiplex PCR was the method, and the copy in TCRdb shows in-frame clones only, minus some. Of millions of clones listed, less than 95% are singletons. The sequencing sample was made of naive CD8+ T cells sorted from blood. This TCR came from a man aged 18 to 29 in good health. The chain couples TRBV6-5 to TRBJ2-7, with D maybe TRBD1 (6 bases). The DNA for the CDR3 is TGTGCCAGCAGTTACTCGACCGGACAGAGCTCCTACGAGCAGTACTTC. It encodes CASSYSTGQSSYEQYF.